This paragraph covers one T cell receptor (beta chain) sequence. Genomic DNA acted as the template from which TCR beta VDJ combination and CDR3 sequence profiling were carried out. TCRdb analysed the reads with MiXCR anew, one entry per CDR3 protein. The repertoire has 200,000 to 250,000 distinct CDR3 sequences, around 43% of them found once; the top ten carry 7% to 10%. This sample is drawn from a study of CD8+CD57+ T cells in acquired aplastic anemia. On the study more broadly: Sorted CD4+ and CD8+ cell DNA averaged roughly 3.2 ug.

There are 15 residues in the CDR3. Germline CDR1 ENHRY, CDR2 SYGVKD. Trimming left V 2 bases short and J 3 bases short, with 14 bases between. CD8+CD57+ cell expansion had been shown by flow cytometry in patients chosen for sequencing. The sequence was obtained from a human donor with aplastic anemia. V gene TRBV10-3 combines with J gene TRBJ2-7; D is possibly TRBD1 (5 bases). The sequenced sample was sorted CD4+, CD8+, or CD8+CD57+ T cells (not recorded which) from PBMCs. The CDR3 reads CAISEARGIGYEQYF. Written as DNA, the CDR3 is TGTGCCATCAGTGAGGCAAGGGGTATCGGCTACGAGCAGTACTTC.